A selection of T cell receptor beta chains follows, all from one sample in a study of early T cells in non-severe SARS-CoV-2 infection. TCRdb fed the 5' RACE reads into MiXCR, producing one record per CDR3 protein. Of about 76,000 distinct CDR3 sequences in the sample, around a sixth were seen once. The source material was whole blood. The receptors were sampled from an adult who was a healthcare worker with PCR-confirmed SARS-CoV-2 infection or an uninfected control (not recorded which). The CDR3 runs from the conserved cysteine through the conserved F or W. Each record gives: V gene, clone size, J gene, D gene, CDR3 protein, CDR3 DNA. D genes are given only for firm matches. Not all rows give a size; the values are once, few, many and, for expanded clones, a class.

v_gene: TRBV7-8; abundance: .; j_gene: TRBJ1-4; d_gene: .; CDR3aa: CASSSKVSNEKLFF; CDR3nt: TGTGCCAGCAGCTCCAAAGTGTCTAATGAAAAACTGTTTTTT
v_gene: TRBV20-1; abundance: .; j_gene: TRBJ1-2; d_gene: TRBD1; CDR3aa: CSARDRAQGEANYGYTF; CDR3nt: TGCAGTGCTAGAGATAGGGCCCAGGGGGAAGCGAACTATGGCTACACCTTC
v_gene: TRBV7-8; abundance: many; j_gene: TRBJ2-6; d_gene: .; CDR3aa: CASSSRDGLTGANVLTF; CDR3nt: TGTGCCAGCAGCTCCCGGGACGGACTAACGGGGGCCAACGTCCTGACTTTC
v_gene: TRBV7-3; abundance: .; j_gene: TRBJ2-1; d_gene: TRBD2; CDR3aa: CASSSLTSGGRSEQFF; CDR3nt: TGTGCCAGCAGCTCACTGACTAGCGGGGGGCGTAGTGAGCAGTTCTTC
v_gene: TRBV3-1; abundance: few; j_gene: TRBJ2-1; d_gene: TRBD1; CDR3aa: CASSQGDRALYNEQFF; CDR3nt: TGTGCCAGCAGCCAAGGTGACAGGGCACTCTACAATGAGCAGTTCTTC
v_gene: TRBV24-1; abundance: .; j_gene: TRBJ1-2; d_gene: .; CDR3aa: CATSSGTAYGYTF; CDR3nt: TGTGCCACCAGTTCCGGGACGGCCTATGGCTACACCTTC
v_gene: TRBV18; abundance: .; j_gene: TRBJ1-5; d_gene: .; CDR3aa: CASSTTGLGDSNQPQHF; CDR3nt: TGTGCCAGCTCAACAACAGGTCTCGGGGATAGCAATCAGCCCCAGCATTTT
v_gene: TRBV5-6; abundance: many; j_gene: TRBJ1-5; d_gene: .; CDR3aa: CASSLGMGGNQPQHF; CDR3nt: TGTGCCAGCAGCTTGGGAATGGGAGGCAATCAGCCCCAGCATTTT
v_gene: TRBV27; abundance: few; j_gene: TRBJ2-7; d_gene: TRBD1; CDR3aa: CASSLTGVGYEQYF; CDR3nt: TGTGCCAGCAGTTTAACAGGGGTAGGCTACGAGCAGTACTTC
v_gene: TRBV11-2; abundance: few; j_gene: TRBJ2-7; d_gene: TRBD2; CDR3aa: CASSSLAGVYEQYF; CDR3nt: TGTGCCAGCAGCTCGCTAGCGGGGGTTTACGAGCAGTACTTC
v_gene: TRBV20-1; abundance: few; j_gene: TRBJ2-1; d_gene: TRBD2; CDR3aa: CSAPKGLAGYNEQFF; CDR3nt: TGCAGTGCTCCCAAAGGACTAGCGGGATACAATGAGCAGTTCTTC
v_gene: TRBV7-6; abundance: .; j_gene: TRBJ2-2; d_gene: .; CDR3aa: CASSFSRTGELFF; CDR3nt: TGTGCCAGCAGCTTTAGCCGTACCGGGGAGCTGTTTTTT
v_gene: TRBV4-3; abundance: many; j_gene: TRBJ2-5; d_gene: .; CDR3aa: CASSQDIPPGIFETQYF; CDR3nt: TGCGCCAGCAGCCAAGACATCCCACCAGGGATTTTCGAGACCCAGTACTTC
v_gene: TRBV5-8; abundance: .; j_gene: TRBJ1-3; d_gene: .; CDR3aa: CASPQNRVFGNTIYF; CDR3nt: TGTGCCAGCCCGCAGAACAGGGTTTTCGGAAACACCATATATTTT